These T cell receptor beta chains were read from a single sample in a study of Ad26.COV2.S vaccination and SARS-CoV-2 variants. Sequencing used immunoSEQ multiplex PCR; TCRdb keeps in-frame clones, though not all of them. The sample gives 350,000 to 450,000 clones, 83% of which show up once; around 7.3% is in the top ten. Sample: peripheral blood, taken in a trial of Ad26.COV2.S vaccine versus placebo. The source of these receptors is a person between 18 and 65 years old who received the Ad26.COV2.S COVID-19 vaccine or a placebo. Each CDR3 is given with its conserved first and last residue. Fields, in order: D gene, V gene, clone size, J gene, CDR3 DNA, CDR3 protein. A D gene is named only where the DNA matches it firmly. Where a row states a size, it is once, few, many or the class of an expanded clone; other rows omit it.

d_gene: TRBD2; v_gene: TRBV5-1; abundance: -; j_gene: TRBJ2-1; CDR3nt: TGCGCCAGCAGCTTGGAGGGGAAGCGGGGGGGCCTTCTGTTCTTC; CDR3aa: CASSLEGKRGGLLFF
d_gene: -; v_gene: TRBV29-1; abundance: -; j_gene: TRBJ1-2; CDR3nt: TGCAGCGGGGTTGACACCTATGGCTACACCTTC; CDR3aa: CSGVDTYGYTF
d_gene: -; v_gene: TRBV9; abundance: once; j_gene: TRBJ2-1; CDR3nt: TGTGCCAGCAGCCCTTCCGGTCTTAGAAACTACAATGAGCAGTTCTTC; CDR3aa: CASSPSGLRNYNEQFF
d_gene: TRBD2; v_gene: TRBV5-1; abundance: -; j_gene: TRBJ2-5; CDR3nt: TGCGCCAGCAGCTTGTTCCTAGCGGGGGGGCACGAGACCCAGTACTTC; CDR3aa: CASSLFLAGGHETQYF
d_gene: TRBD1; v_gene: TRBV5-4; abundance: many; j_gene: TRBJ2-7; CDR3nt: TGTGCCAGCAGCTTGGCCCCGGGACAGGGGTCCGACGAGCAGTACTTC; CDR3aa: CASSLAPGQGSDEQYF
d_gene: -; v_gene: TRBV6-5; abundance: -; j_gene: TRBJ2-7; CDR3nt: TGTGCCAGCAGTCCCGGACAGTTTACCTACGAGCAGTACTTC; CDR3aa: CASSPGQFTYEQYF
d_gene: -; v_gene: TRBV6-5; abundance: -; j_gene: TRBJ1-5; CDR3nt: TGTGCCAGCGGGGAACAGGGCGGCCAGCCCCAGCATTTT; CDR3aa: CASGEQGGQPQHF
d_gene: -; v_gene: TRBV12-3/TRBV12-4; abundance: -; j_gene: TRBJ1-1; CDR3nt: TGTGCCAGCAGCCAGGGGACAGAAGCTTTCTTT; CDR3aa: CASSQGTEAFF
d_gene: TRBD2; v_gene: TRBV29-1; abundance: -; j_gene: TRBJ2-3; CDR3nt: TGCAGCGTAGAGGGAGTAGCGGGAGACCCTACGCAGTATTTT; CDR3aa: CSVEGVAGDPTQYF
d_gene: -; v_gene: TRBV2; abundance: -; j_gene: TRBJ2-3; CDR3nt: TGTGCCAGCAGTGTAGCGTCCTTCACAGATACGCAGTATTTT; CDR3aa: CASSVASFTDTQYF